This TCR beta chain was identified in a study of CD8 T cells in Susac syndrome. This CDR3 has 19 amino acids. The V and J ends lost 1 base and 1 base, in that order; junction bases with no gene match: 5. Germline V gene lookup returns CDR1 KGHSH and CDR2 LQKENI. When the RNA was reverse transcribed, random hexamers were used with an input of roughly 0.45 to 1 ug. With immunoSEQ multiplex PCR, TCR beta CDR3 was amplified across 54 Vbeta and 13 Jbeta. TCRdb reanalysed the immunoSEQ multiplex PCR reads using MiXCR and keeps one entry per CDR3 protein. The data hold about 71,000 distinct CDR3 sequences, with about 92% observed a single time.

The material sequenced was CD4+ T cells from PBMCs. The sequence derives from a human donor with Susac syndrome. This chain uses TRBV18 with TRBJ2-6; the match to TRBD1 covers 12 bases. CDR3 region: CASSPLMGQGASGANVLTF. The CDR3 DNA sequence: TGTGCCAGCTCACCACTTATGGGACAGGGGGCGTCTGGGGCCAACGTCCTGACTTTC.